This T cell receptor (beta chain) was profiled in a study of Ad26.COV2.S vaccination and SARS-CoV-2 variants. The CDR3 loop spans 13 amino acids. Germline V gene data show CDR1 as GTSNPN and CDR2 as SVGIG (reference sequence). V lost 5 bases, J lost 5 bases, and 15 bases lay in between. Assay: immunoSEQ multiplex PCR; the TCRdb copy retains only in-frame clones and omits some. The sample includes around 340,000 clones, around 90% of them seen just once. Treatment specified: 15 to 20 received Ad26.COV2.S at low or high dose, single or two shots; 5 received placebo; per-sample allocation not given. Day 63 following the first vaccine or placebo injection was when the samples were taken.

This receptor was taken from a person aged 18 to 59 who received the Ad26.COV2.S COVID-19 vaccine or a placebo. Specimen: peripheral blood, collected in a trial of Ad26.COV2.S vaccine versus placebo. The V gene is TRBV30, the J gene TRBJ2-5; TRBD1 is a possible D gene (5 bases). The CDR3 here is CAWEQTGEETQYF. For the CDR3, the DNA is TGTGCCTGGGAACAAACAGGCGAGGAGACCCAGTACTTC.